These T cell receptor beta chains were read from a single sample in a study of T cell repertoires in cytomegalovirus infection. TCRdb re-called the reads through MiXCR, storing one row per CDR3 protein. The table has approximately 240,000 distinct CDR3 sequences, over 9% seen once. Specimen: PBMCs. The receptors were sampled from a human donor in good health (CMV status not recorded). Some clones in this sample may be carry-over from other donors' samples. CDR3s include the opening cysteine and the closing phenylalanine or tryptophan. A D gene is named only where the DNA matches it firmly.

TRBV28	TRBD2	CASSSGTTRYNEQFF
TRBV29-1	-	CSVVGRGDTQYF
TRBV28	TRBD1	CASSSTGGNRAGQPQHF
TRBV6-2/TRBV6-3	-	CASLTRPANEQFF
TRBV15	TRBD2	CATSRGGSSYNEQFF
TRBV29-1	-	CSVVPRRVGDTIYF
TRBV20-1	-	CSASPLSVDTQYF
TRBV4-3	-	CASSQAPPGRTQYF
TRBV7-2	-	CASSLAAGARLNGYTF
TRBV19	-	CASNGLFTGELFF
TRBV7-9	-	CASSLAQDTEAFF
TRBV6-2/TRBV6-3	-	CASNRIPGPSGANVLTF
TRBV7-3	TRBD1	CASSPEGTGVAGANVLTF
TRBV4-1	TRBD1	CASSQGQGAVGELFF